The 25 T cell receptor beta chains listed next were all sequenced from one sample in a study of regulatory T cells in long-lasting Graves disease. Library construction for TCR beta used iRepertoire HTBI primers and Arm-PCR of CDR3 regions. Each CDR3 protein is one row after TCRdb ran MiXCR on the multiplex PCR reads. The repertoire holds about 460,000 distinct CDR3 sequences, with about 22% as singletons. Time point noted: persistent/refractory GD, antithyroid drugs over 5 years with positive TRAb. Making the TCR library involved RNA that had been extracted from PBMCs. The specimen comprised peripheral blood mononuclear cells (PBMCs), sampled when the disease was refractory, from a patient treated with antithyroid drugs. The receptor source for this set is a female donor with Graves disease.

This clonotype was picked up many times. The CDR3 bases are TGTGCCAGCCGAGACAGAGAGGGGGAAAAACTGTTTTTT. Its protein product is CASRDREGEKLFF. The rearrangement uses TRBV12-3 or TRBV12-4 and TRBJ1-4; TRBD1 is a possible D gene (5 bases). The CDR3 runs to 13 residues. V gave up 8 bases and J gave up 8 bases, with 15 bases separating them.

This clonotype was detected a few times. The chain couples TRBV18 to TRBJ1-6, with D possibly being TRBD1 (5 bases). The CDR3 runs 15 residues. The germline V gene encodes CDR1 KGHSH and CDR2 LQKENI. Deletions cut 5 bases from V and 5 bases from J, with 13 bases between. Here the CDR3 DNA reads TGTGCCAGCTCAACCGCGATAGGGGATAATTCACCCCTCCACTTT. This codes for CASSTAIGDNSPLHF.

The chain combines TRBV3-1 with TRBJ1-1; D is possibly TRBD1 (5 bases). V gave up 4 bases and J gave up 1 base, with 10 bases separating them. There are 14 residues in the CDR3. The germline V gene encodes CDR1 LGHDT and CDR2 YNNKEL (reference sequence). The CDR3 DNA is TGTGCCAGCAGCCCTCATGGACAGAACACTGAAGCTTTCTTT. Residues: CASSPHGQNTEAFF.

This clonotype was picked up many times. CDR3 region: CASSEGQGTSNYGYTF. CDR3 coding DNA: TGTGCCAGCAGTGAAGGACAGGGGACCTCTAACTATGGCTACACCTTC. The chain recombines TRBV6-1 with TRBJ1-2, with 8 positions matching TRBD1. The CDR3 length is 16 residues. Trimming removed 1 base from V and 0 bases from J; junction bases left unmatched: 4. Per germline, CDR1 MNHNS and CDR2 SASEGT.

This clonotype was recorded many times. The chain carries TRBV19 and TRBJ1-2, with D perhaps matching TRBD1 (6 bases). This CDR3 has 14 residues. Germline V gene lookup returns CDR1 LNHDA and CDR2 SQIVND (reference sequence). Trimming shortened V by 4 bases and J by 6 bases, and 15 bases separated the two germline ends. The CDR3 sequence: CASSTGERTHGYTF. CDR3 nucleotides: TGTGCCAGTAGTACAGGGGAACGTACCCATGGCTACACCTTC.

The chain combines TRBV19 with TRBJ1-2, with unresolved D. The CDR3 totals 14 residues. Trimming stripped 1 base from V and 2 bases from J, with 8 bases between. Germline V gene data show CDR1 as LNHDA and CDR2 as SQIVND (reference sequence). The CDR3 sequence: CASSIAGGNYGYTF. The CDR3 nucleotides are TGTGCCAGTAGTATAGCAGGTGGAAACTATGGCTACACCTTC.

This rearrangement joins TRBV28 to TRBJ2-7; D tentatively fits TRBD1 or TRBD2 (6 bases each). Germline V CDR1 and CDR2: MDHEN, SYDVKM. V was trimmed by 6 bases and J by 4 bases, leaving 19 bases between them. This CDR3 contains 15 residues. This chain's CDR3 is CASRAAGSGQYEQYF. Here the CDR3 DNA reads TGTGCCAGCAGGGCGGCCGGTAGCGGACAGTACGAGCAGTACTTC.

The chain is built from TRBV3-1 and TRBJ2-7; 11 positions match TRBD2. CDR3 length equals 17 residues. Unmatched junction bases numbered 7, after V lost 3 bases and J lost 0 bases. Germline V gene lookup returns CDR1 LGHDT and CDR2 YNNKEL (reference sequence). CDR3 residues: CASSQPILAGVSYEQYF. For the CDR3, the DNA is TGTGCCAGCAGCCAGCCAATACTAGCGGGGGTCTCCTACGAGCAGTACTTC.

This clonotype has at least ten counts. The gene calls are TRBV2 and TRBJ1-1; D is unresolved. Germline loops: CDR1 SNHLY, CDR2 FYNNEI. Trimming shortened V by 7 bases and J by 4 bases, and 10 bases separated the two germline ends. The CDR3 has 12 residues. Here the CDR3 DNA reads TGTGCCAGCAAAAGGAGTGCCACTGAAGCTTTCTTT. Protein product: CASKRSATEAFF.

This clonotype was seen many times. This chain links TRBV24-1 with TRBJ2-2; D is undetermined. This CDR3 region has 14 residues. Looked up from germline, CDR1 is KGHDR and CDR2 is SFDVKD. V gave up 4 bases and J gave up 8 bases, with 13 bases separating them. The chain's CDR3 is CATSDSMWKGELFF. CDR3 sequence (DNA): TGTGCCACCAGTGACTCGATGTGGAAGGGGGAGCTGTTTTTT.

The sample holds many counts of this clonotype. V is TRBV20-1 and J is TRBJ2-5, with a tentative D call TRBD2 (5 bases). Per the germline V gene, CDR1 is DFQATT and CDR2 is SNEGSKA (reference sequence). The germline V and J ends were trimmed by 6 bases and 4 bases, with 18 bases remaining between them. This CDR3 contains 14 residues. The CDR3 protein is CSATQFGVGETQYF. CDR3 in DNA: TGCAGTGCCACCCAGTTCGGGGTGGGAGAGACCCAGTACTTC.

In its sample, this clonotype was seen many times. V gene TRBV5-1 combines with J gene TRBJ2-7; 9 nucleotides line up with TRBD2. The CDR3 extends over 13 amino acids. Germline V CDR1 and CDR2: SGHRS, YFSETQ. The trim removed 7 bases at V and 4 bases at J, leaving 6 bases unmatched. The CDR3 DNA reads TGCGCCAGCGCCGGGACTAGCAGTTACGAGCAGTACTTC. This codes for CASAGTSSYEQYF.

The CDR3 DNA reads as TGTGCCAGCAGCCCCCGGTGGGGGGACACCGGGGAGCTGTTTTTT. Its protein product is CASSPRWGDTGELFF. V and J are TRBV27 and TRBJ2-2; the D gene is possibly TRBD2 (6 bases). Per the germline V gene, CDR1 is MNHEY and CDR2 is SMNVEV (reference sequence). Trimming shortened V by 6 bases and J by 3 bases, and 14 bases separated the two germline ends. CDR3 length equals 15 residues.

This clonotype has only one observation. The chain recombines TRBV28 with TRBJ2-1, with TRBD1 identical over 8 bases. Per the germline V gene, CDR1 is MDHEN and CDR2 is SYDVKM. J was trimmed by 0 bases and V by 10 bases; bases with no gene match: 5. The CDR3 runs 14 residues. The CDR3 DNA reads TGTGCCATCCACAGGGGGAGCTCCTACAATGAGCAGTTCTTC. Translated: CAIHRGSSYNEQFF.

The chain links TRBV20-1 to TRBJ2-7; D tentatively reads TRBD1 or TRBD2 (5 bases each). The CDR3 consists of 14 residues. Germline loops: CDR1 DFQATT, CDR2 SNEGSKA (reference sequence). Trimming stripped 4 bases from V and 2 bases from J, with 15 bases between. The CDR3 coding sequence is TGCAGTGCTACCTATGGGGGAGTGGCCTACGAGCAGTACTTC. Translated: CSATYGGVAYEQYF.

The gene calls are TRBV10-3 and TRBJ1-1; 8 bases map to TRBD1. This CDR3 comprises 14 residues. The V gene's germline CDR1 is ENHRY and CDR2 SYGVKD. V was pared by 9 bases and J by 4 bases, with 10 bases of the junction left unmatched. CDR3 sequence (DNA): TGTGCCATTCTAAAGGACAGGGAGGGCACTGAAGCTTTCTTT. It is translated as CAILKDREGTEAFF.

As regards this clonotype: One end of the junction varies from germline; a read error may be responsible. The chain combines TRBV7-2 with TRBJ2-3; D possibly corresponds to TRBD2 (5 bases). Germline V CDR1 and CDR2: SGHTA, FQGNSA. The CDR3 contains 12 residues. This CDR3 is CASCLAGYTQYF. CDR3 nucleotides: TGTGCCAGCTGCTTGGCGGGCTATACGCAGTATTTT.

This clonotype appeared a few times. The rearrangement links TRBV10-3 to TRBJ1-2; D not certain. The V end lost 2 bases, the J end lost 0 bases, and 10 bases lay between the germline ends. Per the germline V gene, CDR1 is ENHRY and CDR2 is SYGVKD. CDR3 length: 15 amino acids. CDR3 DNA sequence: TGTGCCATCAGTGAGGTGGCTGAAGCTAACTATGGCTACACCTTC. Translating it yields CAISEVAEANYGYTF.

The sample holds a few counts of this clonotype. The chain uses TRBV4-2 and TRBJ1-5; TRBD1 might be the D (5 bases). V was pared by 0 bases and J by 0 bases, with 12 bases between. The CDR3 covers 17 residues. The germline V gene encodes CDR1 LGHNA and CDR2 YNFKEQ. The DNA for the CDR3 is TGTGCCAGCAGCCAAGATGGGGCAGGGTATAGCAATCAGCCCCAGCATTTT. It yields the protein CASSQDGAGYSNQPQHF.

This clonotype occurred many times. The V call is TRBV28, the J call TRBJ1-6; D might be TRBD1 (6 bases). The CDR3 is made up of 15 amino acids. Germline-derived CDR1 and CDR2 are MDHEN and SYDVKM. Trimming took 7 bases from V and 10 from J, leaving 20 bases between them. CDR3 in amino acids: CASTSGTGIGSPLHF. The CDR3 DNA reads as TGTGCCAGCACCTCGGGCACAGGGATCGGGTCACCCCTCCACTTT.

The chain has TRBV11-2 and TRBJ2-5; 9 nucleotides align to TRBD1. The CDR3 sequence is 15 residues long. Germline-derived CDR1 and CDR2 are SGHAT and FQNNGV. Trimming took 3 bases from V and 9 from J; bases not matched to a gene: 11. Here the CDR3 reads CASSFRPWDREAQYF. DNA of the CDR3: TGTGCCAGCAGCTTTAGACCCTGGGACAGGGAGGCCCAGTACTTC.

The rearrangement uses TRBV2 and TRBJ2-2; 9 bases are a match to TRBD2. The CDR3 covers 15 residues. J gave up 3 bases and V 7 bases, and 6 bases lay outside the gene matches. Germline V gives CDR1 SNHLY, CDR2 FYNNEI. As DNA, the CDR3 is TGTGCCAGCAAGGGACCTAGCGGGGACACCGGGGAGCTGTTTTTT. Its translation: CASKGPSGDTGELFF. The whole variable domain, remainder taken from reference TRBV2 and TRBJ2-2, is EPEVTQTPSHQVTQMGQEVILRCVPISNHLYFYWYRQILGQKVEFLVSFYNNEISEKSEIFDDQFSVERPDGSNFTLKIRSTKLEDSAMYFCASKGPSGDTGELFFGEGSRLTVL.

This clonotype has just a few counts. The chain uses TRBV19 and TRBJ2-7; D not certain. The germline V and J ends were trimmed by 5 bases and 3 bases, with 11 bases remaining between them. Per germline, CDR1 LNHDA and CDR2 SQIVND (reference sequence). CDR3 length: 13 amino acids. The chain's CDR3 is CASSDLILYEQYF. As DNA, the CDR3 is TGTGCCAGTAGTGACTTAATACTCTACGAGCAGTACTTC.

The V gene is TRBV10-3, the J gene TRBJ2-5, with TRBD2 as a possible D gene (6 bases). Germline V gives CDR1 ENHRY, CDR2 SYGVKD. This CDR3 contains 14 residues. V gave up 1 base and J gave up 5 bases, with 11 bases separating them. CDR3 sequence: CAISEFGSGETQYF. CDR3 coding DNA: TGTGCCATCAGTGAGTTCGGGAGTGGGGAGACCCAGTACTTC.

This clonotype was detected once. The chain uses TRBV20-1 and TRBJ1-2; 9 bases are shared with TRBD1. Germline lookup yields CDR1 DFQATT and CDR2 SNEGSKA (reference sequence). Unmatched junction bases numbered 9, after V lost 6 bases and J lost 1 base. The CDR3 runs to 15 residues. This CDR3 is CSAYIQGANNYGYTF. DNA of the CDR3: TGCAGTGCGTACATACAGGGGGCAAATAACTATGGCTACACCTTC.